Listed here are 29 T cell receptor beta chains from one sample, sequenced in a study of spatial heterogeneity in lung cancer (dated 2019 in TCRdb). The time point label of this sample denotes: sample taken at primary tumor resection. For TCR sequencing, whole RNA was extracted from tumor and nontumor lung tissue, or from cryopreserved PBMC samples, and no cell sorting was done. Library construction relied on 5' RACE. Instrument used: NextSeq 500. The public reads were reprocessed in TCRdb via fastp at Q25 and MiXCR, keeping in-frame beta chains. Records with the same CDR3 protein are collapsed into one entry carrying the most frequent genes and DNA. The sample table holds 19,000 or so distinct CDR3 sequences, of which about a fifth were seen once. Roughly a fifth of the sample is in the top ten clones. The sequenced sample was PBMCs, obtained at surgery. The origin of the receptors is a female donor with early-stage non-small cell lung cancer.

This clonotype was detected ten times or more. The chain joins TRBV19 to TRBJ1-1, with 9 bases aligning to TRBD1. Per germline, CDR1 LNHDA and CDR2 SQIVND (reference sequence). J lost 5 bases, V lost 4 bases, and 5 bases had no gene match. This CDR3 comprises 14 residues. The DNA of the CDR3 is TGTGCCAGTAGTACCGGACAGGGGAGGACTGAAGCTTTCTTT. It yields the protein CASSTGQGRTEAFF.

By share of the sample, this clonotype is medium-sized. The CDR3 DNA follows: TGCGCCAGCAGCCGAAAGGGCCAAGAGACCCAGTACTTC. This sequence encodes CASSRKGQETQYF. The chain couples TRBV5-1 to TRBJ2-5, with unresolved D. CDR3 size: 13 residues. In germline, CDR1 is SGHRS, CDR2 YFSETQ. Between the trimmed V and J ends, which lost 4 bases and 1 base, there was a span of 8 bases.

This chain connects TRBV29-1 to TRBJ2-3, with 8 bases that match TRBD1. Germline V gene sequence: CDR1 SQVTM, CDR2 ANQGSEA. The CDR3 spans 16 residues. The ends lost 3 bases at V and 1 base at J; junction bases unmatched: 9. This CDR3 reads CSVDPGTGGGTDTQYF. In DNA form, the CDR3 reads TGCAGCGTTGACCCTGGGACAGGAGGAGGCACAGATACGCAGTATTTT.

The V call is TRBV20-1, the J call TRBJ1-6; 8 bases are a match to TRBD1. Germline-derived CDR1 and CDR2 are DFQATT and SNEGSKA (reference sequence). The CDR3 has 13 residues. V gave up 3 bases and J gave up 5 bases; unmatched junction bases: 0. CDR3 bases: TGCAGTGCTAGGACAGGGGATAATTCACCCCTCCACTTT. Protein sequence: CSARTGDNSPLHF.

This clonotype was found many times. V gene TRBV6-5 combines with J gene TRBJ1-5; D remains ambiguous. CDR1 and CDR2 (germline): MNHEY, SVGAGI. The V end was cut by 2 bases, the J end by 0 bases, with 14 bases between. The CDR3 length is 17 residues. The DNA of the CDR3 is TGTGCCAGCAGTTACAAGGCTCCAGGTACTAGCAATCAGCCCCAGCATTTT. Its protein is CASSYKAPGTSNQPQHF.

Many counts were recorded for this clonotype. The chain uses TRBV27 and TRBJ2-7, with a weak D call TRBD1 (5 bases). The CDR3 has 13 amino acids. The germline gives CDR1 MNHEY, CDR2 SMNVEV (reference sequence). The V gene lost 6 bases and the J gene lost 4 bases, with 13 bases spanning the gap. CDR3 in amino acids: CASSRRQQYEQYF. CDR3 coding DNA: TGTGCCAGCAGCCGTAGACAGCAGTACGAGCAGTACTTC.

This chain joins TRBV20-1 and TRBJ1-5; the D gene is possibly TRBD1 (5 bases). In germline, CDR1 is DFQATT, CDR2 SNEGSKA (reference sequence). Between the trimmed V and J ends, which lost 0 bases and 6 bases, there was a span of 15 bases. The CDR3 length is 15 residues. CDR3: CSARDHMGESQPQHF. The CDR3 bases are TGCAGTGCTAGAGATCATATGGGGGAAAGTCAGCCCCAGCATTTT.

V and J are TRBV3-1 and TRBJ1-6; D not resolved. Trimming cost V 6 bases and J 9 bases, with 12 bases left between them. The CDR3 runs to 13 residues. The germline V gene has CDR1 LGHDT and CDR2 YNNKEL (reference sequence). The DNA for the CDR3 is TGTGCCAGCAGTGAAGCCACTTTTTCACCCCTCCACTTT. This codes for CASSEATFSPLHF. Supplemented by reference TRBV3-1 and TRBJ1-6, the full variable domain reads DTAVSQTPKYLVTQMGNDKSIKCEQNLGHDTMYWYKQDSKKFLKIMFSYNNKELIINETVPNRFSPKSPDKAHLNLHINSLELGDSAVYFCASSEATFSPLHFGNGTRLTVT.

The V call is TRBV18, the J call TRBJ2-2, with a weak D call TRBD1 (6 bases). This CDR3 comprises 14 residues. In germline, CDR1 is KGHSH, CDR2 LQKENI. V lost 4 bases to trimming and J lost 4 bases, with 10 bases between them. The CDR3 here is CASSLRQATGELFF. In DNA form, the CDR3 reads TGTGCCAGCTCACTTCGACAGGCCACCGGGGAGCTGTTTTTT.

The rearrangement joins TRBV6-5 to TRBJ2-3; D ambiguous. CDR1 and CDR2 (germline): MNHEY, SVGAGI. The V end lost 5 bases, the J end lost 1 base, and 7 bases lay between the germline ends. The CDR3 loop spans 13 amino acids. CDR3 sequence (DNA): TGTGCCAGCAGTGAGACTGGCACAGATACGCAGTATTTT. Translating it yields CASSETGTDTQYF.

This chain links TRBV6-5 with TRBJ2-5, with D perhaps assigned TRBD1 or TRBD2 (5 bases each). The CDR3 loop spans 15 amino acids. Germline CDR1 is MNHEY and CDR2 is SVGAGI. The V gene lost 6 bases and the J gene lost 4 bases, with 18 bases spanning the gap. The CDR3 region is CASSRGRSPSETQYF. The CDR3 coding sequence is TGTGCCAGCAGCCGGGGACGGAGCCCCTCAGAGACCCAGTACTTC.

In its sample, this clonotype was seen many times. The chain couples TRBV3-1 to TRBJ2-3; D is uncertain. Trimming cost V 2 bases and J 6 bases, with 6 bases left between them. Germline loops: CDR1 LGHDT, CDR2 YNNKEL (reference sequence). This CDR3 has 12 residues. CDR3 region: CASSQLGDTQYF. The CDR3 nucleotides read TGTGCCAGCAGCCAACTGGGGGATACGCAGTATTTT.

This clonotype was detected many times. This chain links TRBV14 with TRBJ2-7; D is uncertain. Germline CDR1 and CDR2: SGHDN and FVKESK. V lost 4 bases, J lost 0 bases, and 10 bases lay in between. This CDR3 spans 14 amino acids. The CDR3: CASSPVRSSYEQYF. The CDR3 DNA reads TGTGCCAGCAGCCCAGTTAGGAGCTCCTACGAGCAGTACTTC.

This clonotype counts as medium-sized. This chain connects TRBV20-1 to TRBJ1-1, with D possibly being TRBD1 (5 bases). Between the trimmed V and J ends, which lost 3 bases and 4 bases, there was a span of 15 bases. Germline CDR1 and CDR2: DFQATT and SNEGSKA (reference sequence). This CDR3 has 14 residues. CDR3 DNA sequence: TGCAGTGCTAGTGATACAGGCCGGGGCACTGAAGCTTTCTTT. Its translation is CSASDTGRGTEAFF.

This clonotype was detected ten times or more. V gene TRBV29-1 combines with J gene TRBJ2-5; 9 nucleotides line up with TRBD1. Unmatched junction bases numbered 5, after V lost 2 bases and J lost 7 bases. The CDR3 loop spans 13 amino acids. Germline loops: CDR1 SQVTM, CDR2 ANQGSEA. CDR3 residues: CSVELTGGGTQYF. In DNA form, the CDR3 reads TGCAGCGTTGAACTGACAGGGGGAGGGACCCAGTACTTC.

This clonotype was found many times. The V call is TRBV20-1, the J call TRBJ2-1; possibly TRBD1 for D (6 bases). Trimming removed 6 bases at V and 4 bases at J, with 13 bases between. The CDR3 runs to 13 residues. The V gene's germline CDR1 is DFQATT and CDR2 SNEGSKA (reference sequence). CDR3 nucleotides: TGCAGTGCCATAGGACAGATATACAATGAGCAGTTCTTC. Translating gives CSAIGQIYNEQFF.

This clonotype was counted at least ten times. The chain uses TRBV28 and TRBJ1-5; TRBD1 matches at 7 bases. Germline trimming cut 8 bases from V and 7 bases from J; bases unmatched to any gene: 14. This CDR3 has 15 amino acids. CDR1 and CDR2 (germline): MDHEN, SYDVKM. This CDR3 is CASHYVQGFGQPQHF. As DNA, the CDR3 is TGTGCCAGCCACTACGTACAGGGGTTTGGGCAGCCCCAGCATTTT.

The chain uses TRBV29-1 and TRBJ1-1, with TRBD1 matching over 7 bases. The germline CDR1 and CDR2 sequences are SQVTM and ANQGSEA. The CDR3 is 13 amino acids. V trimming: 7 bases; J trimming: 0 bases; junction bases outside the gene matches: 5. As DNA, the CDR3 is TGCAGCGCCTGGGACAGTTTGAACACTGAAGCTTTCTTT. Its protein product is CSAWDSLNTEAFF.

This clonotype was counted ten times or more. The genes are TRBV7-2 and TRBJ2-5; 16 positions agree with TRBD2. The V segment lost 4 bases and the J segment 5 bases; nucleotides outside the gene matches: 10. Per germline, CDR1 SGHTA and CDR2 FQGNSA. This CDR3 comprises 18 residues. The CDR3 is CASSSFGTSGRAVETQYF. In nucleotides, the CDR3 is TGTGCCAGCAGCTCGTTCGGGACTAGCGGGAGGGCCGTGGAGACCCAGTACTTC.

This clonotype counts as medium-sized. The V and J genes are TRBV4-3 and TRBJ1-1; tentative D call: TRBD1 (5 bases). The germline V and J ends were trimmed by 1 base and 5 bases, with 14 bases remaining between them. This CDR3 has 15 amino acids. Germline CDR1 and CDR2: LGHNA and YSLEER. CDR3 protein: CASSQGPRGATEAFF. For the CDR3, the DNA is TGCGCCAGCAGCCAAGGACCTAGAGGGGCTACTGAAGCTTTCTTT.

Worth noting for this clonotype: At one of its ends the junction is not consistent with the germline gene, which may arise from a read error. The CDR3 nucleotides read TGTGCCAGCAGTTCCGGGGTGGGCTCTGGGGCCAGCGTCCTGACTTTC. Translated: CASSSGVGSGASVLTF. The rearrangement joins TRBV12-3 or TRBV12-4 to TRBJ2-6; D could derive from TRBD1 or TRBD2 (5 bases each). CDR3 size: 16 residues.

In this sample, this clonotype turned up many times. The rearrangement links TRBV5-1 to TRBJ2-7; a possible D gene is TRBD1 (6 bases). Trimming stripped 4 bases from V and 3 bases from J, with 23 bases between. In germline, CDR1 is SGHRS, CDR2 YFSETQ. The CDR3 covers 17 residues. The CDR3 nucleotides are TGCGCCAGCAGCGCTAACTATGGGACAAGGGATGGCTACGAGCAGTACTTC. Amino acids: CASSANYGTRDGYEQYF. Full variable domain (rest looked up from reference TRBV5-1 and TRBJ2-7): KAGVTQTPRYLIKTRGQQVTLSCSPISGHRSVSWYQQTPGQGLQFLFEYFSETQRNKGNFPGRFSGRQFSNSRSEMNVSTLELGDSALYLCASSANYGTRDGYEQYFGPGTRLTVT.

This clonotype was detected many times. The chain has TRBV28 and TRBJ2-7, with D perhaps matching TRBD1 (5 bases). The CDR3 sequence is 13 residues long. V dropped 4 bases and J dropped 4 bases, with 11 bases sitting between them. The germline CDR1 and CDR2 sequences are MDHEN and SYDVKM. CDR3 protein: CASSYTGAYEQYF. The CDR3 coding sequence is TGTGCCAGCAGTTATACAGGAGCATACGAGCAGTACTTC.

This clonotype was recorded many times. The chain joins TRBV9 to TRBJ2-2; TRBD1 or TRBD2 may be the D gene (5 bases each). The V gene's germline CDR1 is SGDLS and CDR2 YYNGEE. Deletions cut 3 bases from V and 4 bases from J, with 19 bases between. This CDR3 contains 17 residues. The CDR3 DNA reads as TGTGCCAGCAGCGACCGGGACCCCTTTCGTACCACCGGGGAGCTGTTTTTT. Amino acids: CASSDRDPFRTTGELFF.

By share, this clonotype ranks as medium-sized. The V gene is TRBV28, the J gene TRBJ1-2; tentative D call: TRBD1 (5 bases). Germline V gene sequence: CDR1 MDHEN, CDR2 SYDVKM. The CDR3 sequence is 12 residues long. Trimming took 4 bases from V and 4 from J, leaving 7 bases between them. This chain's CDR3 is CASSSRAYGYTF. DNA of the CDR3: TGTGCCAGCAGTTCCAGGGCCTATGGCTACACCTTC.

The sample holds many counts of this clonotype. This chain connects TRBV28 to TRBJ1-5, with D perhaps matching TRBD1 (5 bases). Germline CDR1 MDHEN, CDR2 SYDVKM. The length of the CDR3 is 15 residues. Trimming shortened V by 7 bases and J by 2 bases, and 15 bases separated the two germline ends. CDR3 region: CASKPGARGNQPQHF. In DNA, the CDR3 is TGTGCCAGCAAACCTGGGGCGCGTGGCAATCAGCCCCAGCATTTT.

V usage is TRBV7-2 and J usage is TRBJ1-2; D not resolved. CDR3 length equals 13 residues. Germline CDR1 and CDR2: SGHTA and FQGNSA. Trimming removed 6 bases from V and 0 bases from J, with 8 bases in between. CDR3 coding DNA: TGTGCCAGCAGTCTCCCGTCTAACTATGGCTACACCTTC. As protein: CASSLPSNYGYTF.

The chain is built from TRBV30 and TRBJ1-6; 7 bases fit TRBD1. J was trimmed by 7 bases and V by 5 bases; bases with no gene match: 5. The V gene's germline CDR1 is GTSNPN and CDR2 SVGIG (reference sequence). The CDR3 sequence is 13 residues long. The CDR3 DNA follows: TGTGCCTGGGGGGGACAGCGGAATTCACCCCTCCACTTT. Its translation: CAWGGQRNSPLHF.

This clonotype was seen many times. The chain combines TRBV28 with TRBJ2-1; 11 bases match TRBD2. The CDR3 is made up of 17 amino acids. Germline values: CDR1 MDHEN, CDR2 SYDVKM. V was clipped by 7 bases and J by 4 bases; unmatched bases: 12. The CDR3 bases are TGTGCCAGCACAACTACCGGGCTAGCGGGAGGATACAATGAGCAGTTCTTC. Its translation: CASTTTGLAGGYNEQFF.